This is a list of T cell receptor beta chains from one sample in a study of cytomegalovirus exposure and HLA in healthy donors. The table came from immunoSEQ multiplex PCR; TCRdb's copy has only in-frame clones and leaves some out. The sample has approximately 170,000 clones; about two thirds are singletons. The sequenced sample consisted of PBMCs. All receptors come from a woman aged 18-29 years in good health and CMV-seropositive. The CDR3 runs from the conserved cysteine through the conserved F or W. D genes are given only for firm matches. Rows may omit the clone size; those that give it use once, few, many or a size class.

DNA,CDR3,length,J,V,D,size
TGTGCCAGCAGATCTGGGACATCTGGGTCGGACACTGAAGCTTTCTTT,CASRSGTSGSDTEAFF,16,TRBJ1-1,TRBV28,NA,NA
TGTGCCAGCGGTCCCTTCGGAGCGGGGGAAGCTTTCTTT,CASGPFGAGEAFF,13,TRBJ1-1,TRBV27,NA,NA
TGTGCCAGCAGCTTCAGTGGGGGCGGTGAAGCTTTCTTT,CASSFSGGGEAFF,13,TRBJ1-1,TRBV11-1,NA,NA
TGTGCCAGCAGTGAGAGGACAGGGTACGGCGAGCAGTACTTC,CASSERTGYGEQYF,14,TRBJ2-7,TRBV6-1,TRBD1,NA
TGTGCCAGCAGCGTAGTCGGGGAGGCGTATTCTAACTATGGCTACACCTTC,CASSVVGEAYSNYGYTF,17,TRBJ1-2,TRBV9,NA,NA
TGTGCCACCCGCCAGGGGAGCTCCTACGAGCAGTACTTC,CATRQGSSYEQYF,13,TRBJ2-7,TRBV19,NA,NA
TGTGCCAGCAGCTTAAATCAGTTCGTTGCTAATGAAAAACTGTTTTTT,CASSLNQFVANEKLFF,16,TRBJ1-4,TRBV7-9,NA,NA
TGTGCCAGCAGGGGACAGGGTTTAGGGGATGGCTACACCTTC,CASRGQGLGDGYTF,14,TRBJ1-2,TRBV6-6,TRBD1,NA
TGTGCCAGCAGCACCCTAGCGGGGACGGGCGAGCAGTACTTC,CASSTLAGTGEQYF,14,TRBJ2-7,TRBV7-8,TRBD2,NA
TGTGCCAGCAGCCTTAATGCGGGCACCAGCAATGAGCAGTTCTTC,CASSLNAGTSNEQFF,15,TRBJ2-1,TRBV6-4,NA,NA
TGTGCCAGCAGTTACAAGGCAGGGGGACAGAACACTGAAGCTTTCTTT,CASSYKAGGQNTEAFF,16,TRBJ1-1,TRBV6-5,TRBD1,few
TGTGCCAGCAGTTACCCTCAAGCGGGGGATACGCAGTATTTT,CASSYPQAGDTQYF,14,TRBJ2-3,TRBV6-5,TRBD2,NA